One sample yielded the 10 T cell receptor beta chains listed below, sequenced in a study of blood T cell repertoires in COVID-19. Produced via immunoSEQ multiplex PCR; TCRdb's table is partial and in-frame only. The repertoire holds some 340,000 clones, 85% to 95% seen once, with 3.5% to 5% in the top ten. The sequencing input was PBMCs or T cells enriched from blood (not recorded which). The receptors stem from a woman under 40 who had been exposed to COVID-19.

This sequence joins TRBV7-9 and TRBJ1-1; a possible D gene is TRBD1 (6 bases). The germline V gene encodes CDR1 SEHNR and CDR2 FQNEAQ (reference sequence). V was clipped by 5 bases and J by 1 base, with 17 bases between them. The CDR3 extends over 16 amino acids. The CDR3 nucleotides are TGTGCCAGCAGCAAGAAAGTTACAGGGCCGAACACTGAAGCTTTCTTT. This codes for CASSKKVTGPNTEAFF.

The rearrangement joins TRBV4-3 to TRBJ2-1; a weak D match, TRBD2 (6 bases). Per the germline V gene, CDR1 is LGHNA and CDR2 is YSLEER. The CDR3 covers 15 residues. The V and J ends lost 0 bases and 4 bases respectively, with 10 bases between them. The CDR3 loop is CASSQEGGAYNEQFF. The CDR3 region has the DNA TGCGCCAGCAGCCAAGAAGGCGGGGCGTACAATGAGCAGTTCTTC.

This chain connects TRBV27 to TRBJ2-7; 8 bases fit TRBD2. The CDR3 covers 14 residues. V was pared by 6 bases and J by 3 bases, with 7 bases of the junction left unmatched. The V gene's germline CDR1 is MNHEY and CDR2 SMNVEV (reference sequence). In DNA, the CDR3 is TGTGCCAGCAGACGGGGAGCGGGGGTCTACGAGCAGTACTTC. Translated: CASRRGAGVYEQYF.

The CDR3 coding sequence is TGTGCCAGCAGCTTGGTGGAGGCGGACACTGAAGCTTTCTTT. Translated: CASSLVEADTEAFF. The chain links TRBV5-4 to TRBJ1-1; D remains ambiguous. The CDR3 has 14 residues. CDR1 is SGHNT, CDR2 YYREEE, per germline (reference sequence). The ends were cut back, 0 bases at V and 3 bases at J, with 9 bases in the middle. Full variable domain (outside the CDR3, taken from reference TRBV5-4 and TRBJ1-1): ETGVTQSPTHLIKTRGQQVTLRCSSQSGHNTVSWYQQALGQGPQFIFQYYREEENGRGNFPPRFSGLQFPNYSSELNVNALELDDSALYLCASSLVEADTEAFFGQGTRLTVV.

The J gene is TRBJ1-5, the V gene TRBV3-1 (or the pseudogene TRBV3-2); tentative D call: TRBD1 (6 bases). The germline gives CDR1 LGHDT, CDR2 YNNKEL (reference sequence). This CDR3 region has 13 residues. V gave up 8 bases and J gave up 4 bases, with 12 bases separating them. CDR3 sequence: CASQQGGNQPQHF. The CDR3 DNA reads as TGTGCCAGCCAACAGGGAGGGAATCAGCCCCAGCATTTT.

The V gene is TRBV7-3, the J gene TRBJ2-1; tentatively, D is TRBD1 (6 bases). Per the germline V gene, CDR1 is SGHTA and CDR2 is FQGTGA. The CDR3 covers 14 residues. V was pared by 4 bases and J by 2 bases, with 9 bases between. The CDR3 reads CASSSSGAYNEQFF. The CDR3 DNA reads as TGTGCCAGCAGCTCGTCAGGGGCCTACAATGAGCAGTTCTTC.

The CDR3 region has the DNA TGTGCCAGCAGCTTTTTGGGGGGAGACACTGAAGCTTTCTTT. It codes for CASSFLGGDTEAFF. V is TRBV7-2 and J is TRBJ1-1; weak D call: TRBD1 (5 bases). There are 14 residues in the CDR3. Trimming removed 3 bases from V and 3 bases from J, with 11 bases in between. Looked up from germline, CDR1 is SGHTA and CDR2 is FQGNSA.

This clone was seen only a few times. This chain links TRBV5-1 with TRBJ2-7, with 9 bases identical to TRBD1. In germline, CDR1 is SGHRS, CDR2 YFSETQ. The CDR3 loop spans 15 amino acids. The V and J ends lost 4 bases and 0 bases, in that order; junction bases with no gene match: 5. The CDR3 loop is CASSLRDRVSYEQYF. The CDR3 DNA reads TGCGCCAGCAGCCTCCGGGACAGGGTCTCCTACGAGCAGTACTTC.

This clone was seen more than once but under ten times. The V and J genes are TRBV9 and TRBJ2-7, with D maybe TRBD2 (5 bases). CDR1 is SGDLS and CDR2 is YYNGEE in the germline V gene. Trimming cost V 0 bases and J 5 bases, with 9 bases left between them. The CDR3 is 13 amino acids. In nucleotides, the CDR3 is TGTGCCAGCAGCGTAGTTCCCGGGGACGAGCAGTACTTC. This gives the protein CASSVVPGDEQYF.

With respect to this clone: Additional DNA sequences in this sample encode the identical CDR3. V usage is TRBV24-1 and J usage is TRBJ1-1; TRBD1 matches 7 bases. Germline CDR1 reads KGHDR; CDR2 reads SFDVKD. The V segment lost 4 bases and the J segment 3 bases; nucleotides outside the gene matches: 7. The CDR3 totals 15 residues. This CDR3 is CATSDSGTGDTEAFF. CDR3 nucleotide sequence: TGTGCCACCAGTGACTCCGGTACAGGGGACACTGAAGCTTTCTTT.